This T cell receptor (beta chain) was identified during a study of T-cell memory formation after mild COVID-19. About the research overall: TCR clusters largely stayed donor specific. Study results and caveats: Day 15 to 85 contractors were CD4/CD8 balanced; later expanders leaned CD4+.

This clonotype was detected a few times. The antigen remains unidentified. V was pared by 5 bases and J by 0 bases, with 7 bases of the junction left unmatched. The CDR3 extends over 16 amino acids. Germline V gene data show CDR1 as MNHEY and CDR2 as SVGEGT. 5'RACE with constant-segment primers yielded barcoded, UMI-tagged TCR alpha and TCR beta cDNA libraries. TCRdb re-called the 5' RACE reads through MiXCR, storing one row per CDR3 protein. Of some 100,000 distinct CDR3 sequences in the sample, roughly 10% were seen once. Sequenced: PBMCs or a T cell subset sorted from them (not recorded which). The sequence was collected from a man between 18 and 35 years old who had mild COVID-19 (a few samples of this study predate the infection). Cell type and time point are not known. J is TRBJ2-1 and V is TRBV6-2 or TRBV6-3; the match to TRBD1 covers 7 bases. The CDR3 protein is CASSGYRGSSYNEQFF. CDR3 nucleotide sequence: TGTGCCAGCAGTGGATACAGGGGCAGCTCCTACAATGAGCAGTTCTTC.